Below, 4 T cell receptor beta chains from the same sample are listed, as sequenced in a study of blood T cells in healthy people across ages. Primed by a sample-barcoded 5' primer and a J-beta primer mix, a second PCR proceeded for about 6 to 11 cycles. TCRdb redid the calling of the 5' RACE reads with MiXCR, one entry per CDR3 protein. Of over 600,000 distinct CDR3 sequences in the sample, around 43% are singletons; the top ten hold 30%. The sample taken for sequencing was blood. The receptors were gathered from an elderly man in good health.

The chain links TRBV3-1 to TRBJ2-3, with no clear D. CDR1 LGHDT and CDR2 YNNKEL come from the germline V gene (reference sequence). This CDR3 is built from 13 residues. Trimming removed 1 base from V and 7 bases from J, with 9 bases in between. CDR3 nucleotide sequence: TGTGCCAGCAGCCAAGTGGGGATAAATACGCAGTATTTT. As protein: CASSQVGINTQYF.

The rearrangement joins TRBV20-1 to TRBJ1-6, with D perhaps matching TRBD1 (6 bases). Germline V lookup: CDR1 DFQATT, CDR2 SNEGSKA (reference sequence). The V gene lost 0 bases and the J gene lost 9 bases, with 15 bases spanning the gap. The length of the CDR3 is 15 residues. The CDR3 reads CSARDIGQMASPLHF. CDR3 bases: TGCAGTGCTAGAGATATTGGACAGATGGCTTCACCCCTCCACTTT.

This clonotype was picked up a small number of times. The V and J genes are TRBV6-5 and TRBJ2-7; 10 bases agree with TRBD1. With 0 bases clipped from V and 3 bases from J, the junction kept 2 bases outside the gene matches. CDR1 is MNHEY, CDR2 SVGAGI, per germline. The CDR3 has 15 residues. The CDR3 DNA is TGTGCCAGCAGTTACTCTCGGACAGGGGGCTACGAGCAGTACTTC. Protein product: CASSYSRTGGYEQYF.

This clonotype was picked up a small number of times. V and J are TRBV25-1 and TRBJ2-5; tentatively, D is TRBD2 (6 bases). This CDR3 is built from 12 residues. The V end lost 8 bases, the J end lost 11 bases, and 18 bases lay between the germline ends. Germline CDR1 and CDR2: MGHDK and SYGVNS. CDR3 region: CASQFGGDKQYF. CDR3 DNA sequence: TGTGCCAGCCAGTTCGGGGGAGACAAGCAGTACTTC. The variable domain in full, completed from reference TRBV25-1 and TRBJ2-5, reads EADIYQTPRYLVIGTGKKITLECSQTMGHDKMYWYQQDPGMELHLIHYSYGVNSTEKGDLSSESTVSRIRTEHFPLTLESARPSHTSQYLCASQFGGDKQYFGPGTRLLVL.